This T cell receptor beta chain emerged from a study of chemoradiotherapy in HPV16-positive cancers. Study summary: Candidate HPV-specific T-cell clones and common TCR motifs came from functional assays in a couple of HPV16-positive patients. Overall study results and limits: Functional assays defining HPV-specific T cells used only a couple of HPV16-positive patients. Candidate HPV-specific clones and E7-related TCR motifs grew in tumor during treatment.

Concerning this clone itself: Its antigen is undetermined.

Profiling relied on immunoSEQ multiplex PCR, and the TCRdb table lists in-frame clones only, not all of them. Counted here are about 9,700 clones, 91% occurring once; the ten biggest clones make up about 12%. The V and J ends lost 1 base and 2 bases, in that order; junction bases with no gene match: 11. The CDR3 is 17 amino acids. CDR1 and CDR2 (germline): SGHDT, YYEEEE. The sample in question was blood, obtained from a patient who underwent chemoradiotherapy. The J gene is TRBJ1-2, the V gene TRBV5-6, with 7 bases identical to TRBD1. The receptor was derived from a human donor with HPV-associated anogenital cancer. The CDR3 here is CASSLWDSRLRNYGYTF. CDR3 bases: TGTGCCAGCAGCTTGTGGGACAGCCGTCTTAGGAACTATGGCTACACCTTC.